This T cell receptor beta chain was recovered during a study of control samples from healthy donors and cancer patients (TCRdb year 2020). In the case of this clone: Which antigen it targets is not known. No base-level quality is on record; no much larger clone is a single base apart.

CDR1 and CDR2, per the germline V gene, are LGHNA and YNFKEQ. The CDR3 holds 16 amino acids from the cysteine to the phenylalanine. Only CDR3 DNA remains: 48 bases, in frame from the first base. V trim: 4 bases; J trim: 0 bases; unmatched bases: 4. To prepare the library, the immunoSEQ multiplex PCR assay was applied. Drawn from immuneACCESS, this table holds only the in-frame rearrangements with V and J called that TCRdb kept. Clones are partly lost; checked studies trace under half to an unresolved V gene and leave the rest unexplained. A total of some 64,000 clones appear in this sample, around 87% of them only once. The ten most abundant clones make up approximately 2.1% of the sample.

This TCR derives from a woman aged 45 to 65 with head and neck cancer. The chain couples TRBV4-2 to TRBJ2-7; TRBD2 aligns with 12 central bases. The sample was PBMCs. The bases read TGTGCCAGCAGCCCCAGACTAGCGGGGGACTCCTACGAGCAGTACTTC. Its product reads: CASSPRLAGDSYEQYF.